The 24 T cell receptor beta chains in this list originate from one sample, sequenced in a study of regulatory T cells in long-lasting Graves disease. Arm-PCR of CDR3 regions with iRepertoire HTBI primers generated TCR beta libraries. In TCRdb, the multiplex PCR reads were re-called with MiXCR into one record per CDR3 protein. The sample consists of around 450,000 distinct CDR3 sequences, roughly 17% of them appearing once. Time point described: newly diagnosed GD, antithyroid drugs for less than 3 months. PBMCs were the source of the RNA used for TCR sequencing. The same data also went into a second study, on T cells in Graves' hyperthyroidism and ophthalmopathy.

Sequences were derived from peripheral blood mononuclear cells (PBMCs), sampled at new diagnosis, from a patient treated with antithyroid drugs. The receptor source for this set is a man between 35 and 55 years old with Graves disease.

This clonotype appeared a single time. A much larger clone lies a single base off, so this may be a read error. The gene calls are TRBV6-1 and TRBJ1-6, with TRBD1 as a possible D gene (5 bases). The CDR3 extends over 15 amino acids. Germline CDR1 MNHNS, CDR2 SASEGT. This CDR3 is CVSSKGRNYNSPLHF. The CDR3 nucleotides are TGTGTCAGCAGTAAGGGACGGAACTATAATTCACCCCTCCACTTT.

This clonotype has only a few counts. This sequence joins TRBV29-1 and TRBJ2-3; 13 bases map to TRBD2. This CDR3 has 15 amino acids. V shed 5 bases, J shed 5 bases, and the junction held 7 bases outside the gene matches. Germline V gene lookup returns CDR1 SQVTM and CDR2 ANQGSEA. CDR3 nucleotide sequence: TGCAGCGTTCGGACTAGCGGGAGAGGTGGAGATACGCAGTATTTT. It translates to CSVRTSGRGGDTQYF.

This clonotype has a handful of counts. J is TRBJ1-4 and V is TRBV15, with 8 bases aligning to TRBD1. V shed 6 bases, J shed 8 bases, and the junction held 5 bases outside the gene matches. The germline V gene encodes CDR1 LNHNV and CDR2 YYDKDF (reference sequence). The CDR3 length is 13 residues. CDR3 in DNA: TGTGCCACCAGAGGACAGGGAAGGGAAAAACTGTTTTTT. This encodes CATRGQGREKLFF.

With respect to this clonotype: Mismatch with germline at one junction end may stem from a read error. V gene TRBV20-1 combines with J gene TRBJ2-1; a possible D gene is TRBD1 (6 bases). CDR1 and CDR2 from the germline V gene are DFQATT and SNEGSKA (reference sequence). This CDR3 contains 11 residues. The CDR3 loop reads CNAAQGERQFF. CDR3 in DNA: TGCAATGCTGCACAGGGAGAGCGGCAGTTCTTC.

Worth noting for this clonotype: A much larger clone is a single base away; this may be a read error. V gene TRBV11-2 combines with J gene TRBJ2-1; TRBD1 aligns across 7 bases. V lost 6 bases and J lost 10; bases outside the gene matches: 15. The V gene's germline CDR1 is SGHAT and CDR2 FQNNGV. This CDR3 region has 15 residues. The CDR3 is CASSGQAQSSYEQFF. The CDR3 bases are TGTGCCAGCAGTGGACAGGCCCAAAGCTCCTACGAGCAGTTCTTC.

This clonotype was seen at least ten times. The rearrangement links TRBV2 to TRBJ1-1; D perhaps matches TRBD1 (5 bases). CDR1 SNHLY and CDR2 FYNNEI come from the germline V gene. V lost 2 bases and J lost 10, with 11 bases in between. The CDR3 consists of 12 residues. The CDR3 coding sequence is TGTGCCAGCAGTGAACAGAGTAGGGGAGCTTTCTTT. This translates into CASSEQSRGAFF.

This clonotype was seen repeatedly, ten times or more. CDR3 DNA sequence: TGTGCCAGCAGTACCGACCGGACTAGTGCTACGTTTCTGGCAGATACGCAGTATTTT. It is translated as CASSTDRTSATFLADTQYF. The rearrangement joins TRBV28 to TRBJ2-3; 7 nucleotides agree with TRBD2. With V trimmed by 5 bases and J by 4 bases, 21 bases remained unmatched. This CDR3 contains 19 residues. CDR1 is MDHEN, CDR2 SYDVKM, per germline.

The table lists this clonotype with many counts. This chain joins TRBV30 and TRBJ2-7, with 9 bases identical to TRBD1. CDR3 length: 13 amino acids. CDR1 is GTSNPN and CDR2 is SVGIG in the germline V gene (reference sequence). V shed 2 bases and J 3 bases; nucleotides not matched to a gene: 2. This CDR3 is CAWSPGQGYEQYF. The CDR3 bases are TGTGCCTGGAGTCCGGGACAGGGCTACGAGCAGTACTTC.

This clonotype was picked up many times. In DNA form, the CDR3 reads TGCGCCAGCAGCTGGAAAGGACTAGCGGGAGTGAATGAGCAGTTCTTC. The encoded protein is CASSWKGLAGVNEQFF. V usage is TRBV5-1 and J usage is TRBJ2-1, with TRBD2 matching 13 bases. Germline CDR1 SGHRS, CDR2 YFSETQ. V lost 3 bases, J lost 7 bases, and 7 bases stayed unmatched. CDR3 length: 16 amino acids.

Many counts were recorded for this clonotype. For the CDR3, the DNA is TGTGCCAGCAGTAAAAAAAGGAGAACATTAACCGGGGAGCTGTTTTTT. It codes for CASSKKRRTLTGELFF. The rearrangement joins TRBV12-3 or TRBV12-4 to TRBJ2-2; D not resolved. V was clipped by 5 bases and J by 5 bases, with 18 bases between them. This CDR3 region has 16 residues.

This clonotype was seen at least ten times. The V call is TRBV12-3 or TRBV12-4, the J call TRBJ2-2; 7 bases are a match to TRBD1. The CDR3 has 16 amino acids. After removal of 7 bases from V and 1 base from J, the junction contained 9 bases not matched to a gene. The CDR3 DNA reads TGTGCCAGCAATCGAGACCGGGACAGGAACACCGGGGAGCTGTTTTTT. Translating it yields CASNRDRDRNTGELFF.

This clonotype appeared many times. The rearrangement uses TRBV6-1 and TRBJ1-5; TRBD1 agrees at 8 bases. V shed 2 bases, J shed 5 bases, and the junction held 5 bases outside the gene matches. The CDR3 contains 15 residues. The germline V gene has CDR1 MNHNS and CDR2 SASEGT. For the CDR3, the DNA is TGTGCCAGCAGTGAACGACAGGGGACTTATCAGCCCCAGCATTTT. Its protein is CASSERQGTYQPQHF.

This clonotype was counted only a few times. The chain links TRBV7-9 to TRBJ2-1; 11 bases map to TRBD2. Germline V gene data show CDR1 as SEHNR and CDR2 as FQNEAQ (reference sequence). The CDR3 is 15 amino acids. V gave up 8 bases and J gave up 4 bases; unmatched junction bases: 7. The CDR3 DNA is TGTGCCAGCCTTTCGGGGACTAGCGGTTACAATGAGCAGTTCTTC. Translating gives CASLSGTSGYNEQFF.

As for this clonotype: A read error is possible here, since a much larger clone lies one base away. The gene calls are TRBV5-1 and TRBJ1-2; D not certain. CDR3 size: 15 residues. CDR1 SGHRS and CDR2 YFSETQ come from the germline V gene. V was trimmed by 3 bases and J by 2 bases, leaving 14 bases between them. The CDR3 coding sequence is TGCGCCAGCAGCTCCGTCGGGTCCTCCAACTATGGCTACACCTTC. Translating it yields CASSSVGSSNYGYTF. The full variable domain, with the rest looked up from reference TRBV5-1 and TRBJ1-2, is KAGVTQTPRYLIKTRGQQVTLSCSPISGHRSVSWYQQTPGQGLQFLFEYFSETQRNKGNFPGRFSGRQFSNSRSEMNVSTLELGDSALYLCASSSVGSSNYGYTFGSGTRLTVV.

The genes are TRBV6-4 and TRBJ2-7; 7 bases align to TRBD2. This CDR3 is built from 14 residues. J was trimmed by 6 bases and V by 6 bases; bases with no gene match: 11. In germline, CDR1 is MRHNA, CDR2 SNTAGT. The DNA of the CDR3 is TGTGCCAGCAGAGAAGACAGCGGGGCCTCCGAGCAGTACTTC. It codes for CASREDSGASEQYF.

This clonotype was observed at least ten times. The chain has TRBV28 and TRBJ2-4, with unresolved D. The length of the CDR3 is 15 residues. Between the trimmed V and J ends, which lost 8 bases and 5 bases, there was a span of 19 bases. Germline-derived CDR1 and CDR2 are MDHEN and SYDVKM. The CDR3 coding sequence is TGTGCCAGCGCCACCACCCCCCGGAAAGAAAACATTCAGTACTTC. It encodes CASATTPRKENIQYF. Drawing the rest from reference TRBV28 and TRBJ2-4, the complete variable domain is DVKVTQSSRYLVKRTGEKVFLECVQDMDHENMFWYRQDPGLGLRLIYFSYDVKMKEKGDIPEGYSVSREKKERFSLILESASTNQTSMYLCASATTPRKENIQYFGAGTRLSVL.

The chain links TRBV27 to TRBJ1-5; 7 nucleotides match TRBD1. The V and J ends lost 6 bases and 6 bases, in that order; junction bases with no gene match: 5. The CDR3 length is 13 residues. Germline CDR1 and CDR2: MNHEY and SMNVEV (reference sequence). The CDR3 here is CASSSRGPQPQHF. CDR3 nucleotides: TGTGCCAGCAGCTCTAGGGGGCCTCAGCCCCAGCATTTT.

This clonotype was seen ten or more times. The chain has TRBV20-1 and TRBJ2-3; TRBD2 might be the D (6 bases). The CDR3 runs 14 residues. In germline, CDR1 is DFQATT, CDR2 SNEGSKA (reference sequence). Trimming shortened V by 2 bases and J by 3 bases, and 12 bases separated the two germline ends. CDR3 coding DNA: TGCAGTGCTAGAAGGCTAAGCGGGACAGATACGCAGTATTTT. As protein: CSARRLSGTDTQYF.

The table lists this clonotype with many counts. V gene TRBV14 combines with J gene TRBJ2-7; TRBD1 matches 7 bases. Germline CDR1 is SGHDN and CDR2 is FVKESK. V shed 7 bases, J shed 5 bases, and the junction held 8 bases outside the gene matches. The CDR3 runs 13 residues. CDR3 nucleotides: TGTGCCAGCAAGGTACAGGGGAGAAACGAGCAGTACTTC. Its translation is CASKVQGRNEQYF. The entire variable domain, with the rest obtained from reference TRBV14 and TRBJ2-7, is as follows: EAGVTQFPSHSVIEKGQTVTLRCDPISGHDNLYWYRRVMGKEIKFLLHFVKESKQDESGMPNNRFLAERTGGTYSTLKVQPAELEDSGVYFCASKVQGRNEQYFGPGTRLTVT.

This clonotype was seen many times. In DNA form, the CDR3 reads TGTGCCAGCAGCGCCCGACAGGGGATCGAGACCCAGTACTTC. Amino acid sequence: CASSARQGIETQYF. V usage is TRBV9 and J usage is TRBJ2-5; 8 nucleotides match TRBD1. Germline V gene sequence: CDR1 SGDLS, CDR2 YYNGEE. The CDR3 consists of 14 residues. Germline trimming cut 3 bases from V and 5 bases from J; bases unmatched to any gene: 6.

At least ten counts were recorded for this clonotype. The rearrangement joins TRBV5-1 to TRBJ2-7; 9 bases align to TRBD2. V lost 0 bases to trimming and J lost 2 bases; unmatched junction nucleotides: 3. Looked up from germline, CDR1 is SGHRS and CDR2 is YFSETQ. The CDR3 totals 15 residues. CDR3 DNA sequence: TGCGCCAGCAGCTTGGTCCTAGCGGGACCCTACGAGCAGTACTTC. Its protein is CASSLVLAGPYEQYF.

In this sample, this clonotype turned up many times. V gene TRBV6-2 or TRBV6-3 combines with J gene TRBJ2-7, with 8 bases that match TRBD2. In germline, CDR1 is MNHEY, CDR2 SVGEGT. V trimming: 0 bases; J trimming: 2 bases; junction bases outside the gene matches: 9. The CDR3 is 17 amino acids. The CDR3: CASSYSIWREETYEQYF. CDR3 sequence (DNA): TGTGCCAGCAGTTACTCGATCTGGCGGGAGGAAACCTACGAGCAGTACTTC.

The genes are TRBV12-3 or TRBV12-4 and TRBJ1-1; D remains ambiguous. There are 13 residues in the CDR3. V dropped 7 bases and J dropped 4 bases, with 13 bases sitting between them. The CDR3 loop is CASNQREITEAFF. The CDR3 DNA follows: TGTGCCAGCAACCAGAGGGAAATCACTGAAGCTTTCTTT.

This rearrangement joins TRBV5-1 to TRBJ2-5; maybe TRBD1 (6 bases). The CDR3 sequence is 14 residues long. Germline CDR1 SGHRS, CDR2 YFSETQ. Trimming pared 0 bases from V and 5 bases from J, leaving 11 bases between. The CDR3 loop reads CASSLVQGHETQYF. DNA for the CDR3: TGCGCCAGCAGCTTGGTTCAGGGACATGAGACCCAGTACTTC.